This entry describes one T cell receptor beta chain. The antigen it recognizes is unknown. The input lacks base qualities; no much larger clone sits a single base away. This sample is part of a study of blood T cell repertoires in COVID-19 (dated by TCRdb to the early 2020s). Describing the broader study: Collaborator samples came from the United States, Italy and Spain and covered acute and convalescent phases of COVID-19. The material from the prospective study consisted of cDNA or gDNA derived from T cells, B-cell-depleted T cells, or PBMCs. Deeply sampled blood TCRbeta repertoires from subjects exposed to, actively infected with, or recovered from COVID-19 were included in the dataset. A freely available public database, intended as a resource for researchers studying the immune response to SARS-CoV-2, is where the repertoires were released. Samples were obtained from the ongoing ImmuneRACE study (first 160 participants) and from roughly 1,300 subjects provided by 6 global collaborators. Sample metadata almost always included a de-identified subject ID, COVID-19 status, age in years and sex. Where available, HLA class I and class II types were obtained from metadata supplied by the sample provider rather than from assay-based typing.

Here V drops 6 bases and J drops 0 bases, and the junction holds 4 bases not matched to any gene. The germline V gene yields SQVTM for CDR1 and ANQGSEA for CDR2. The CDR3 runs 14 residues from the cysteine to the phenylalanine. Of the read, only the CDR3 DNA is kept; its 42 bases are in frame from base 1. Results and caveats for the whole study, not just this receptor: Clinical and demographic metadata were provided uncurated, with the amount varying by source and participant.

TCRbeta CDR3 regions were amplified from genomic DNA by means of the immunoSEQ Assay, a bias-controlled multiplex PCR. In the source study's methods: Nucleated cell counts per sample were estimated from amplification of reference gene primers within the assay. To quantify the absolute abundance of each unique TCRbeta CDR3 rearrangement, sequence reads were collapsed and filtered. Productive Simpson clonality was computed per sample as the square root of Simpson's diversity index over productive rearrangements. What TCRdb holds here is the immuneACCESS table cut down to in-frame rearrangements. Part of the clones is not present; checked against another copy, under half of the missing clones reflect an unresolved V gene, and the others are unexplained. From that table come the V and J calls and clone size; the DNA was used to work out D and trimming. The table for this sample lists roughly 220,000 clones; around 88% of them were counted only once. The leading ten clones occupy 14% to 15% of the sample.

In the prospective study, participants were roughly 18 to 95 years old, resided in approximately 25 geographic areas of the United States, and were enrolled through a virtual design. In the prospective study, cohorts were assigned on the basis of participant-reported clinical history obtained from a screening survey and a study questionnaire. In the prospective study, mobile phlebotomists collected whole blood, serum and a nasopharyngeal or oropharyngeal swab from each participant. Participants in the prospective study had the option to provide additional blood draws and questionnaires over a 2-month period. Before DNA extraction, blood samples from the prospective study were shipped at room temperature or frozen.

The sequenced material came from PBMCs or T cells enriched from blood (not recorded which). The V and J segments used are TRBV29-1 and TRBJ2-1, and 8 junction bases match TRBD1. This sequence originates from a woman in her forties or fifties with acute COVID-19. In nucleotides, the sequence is TGCAGCGTCGACAGGGGCCTCTCCTACAATGAGCAGTTCTTC. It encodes CSVDRGLSYNEQFF.